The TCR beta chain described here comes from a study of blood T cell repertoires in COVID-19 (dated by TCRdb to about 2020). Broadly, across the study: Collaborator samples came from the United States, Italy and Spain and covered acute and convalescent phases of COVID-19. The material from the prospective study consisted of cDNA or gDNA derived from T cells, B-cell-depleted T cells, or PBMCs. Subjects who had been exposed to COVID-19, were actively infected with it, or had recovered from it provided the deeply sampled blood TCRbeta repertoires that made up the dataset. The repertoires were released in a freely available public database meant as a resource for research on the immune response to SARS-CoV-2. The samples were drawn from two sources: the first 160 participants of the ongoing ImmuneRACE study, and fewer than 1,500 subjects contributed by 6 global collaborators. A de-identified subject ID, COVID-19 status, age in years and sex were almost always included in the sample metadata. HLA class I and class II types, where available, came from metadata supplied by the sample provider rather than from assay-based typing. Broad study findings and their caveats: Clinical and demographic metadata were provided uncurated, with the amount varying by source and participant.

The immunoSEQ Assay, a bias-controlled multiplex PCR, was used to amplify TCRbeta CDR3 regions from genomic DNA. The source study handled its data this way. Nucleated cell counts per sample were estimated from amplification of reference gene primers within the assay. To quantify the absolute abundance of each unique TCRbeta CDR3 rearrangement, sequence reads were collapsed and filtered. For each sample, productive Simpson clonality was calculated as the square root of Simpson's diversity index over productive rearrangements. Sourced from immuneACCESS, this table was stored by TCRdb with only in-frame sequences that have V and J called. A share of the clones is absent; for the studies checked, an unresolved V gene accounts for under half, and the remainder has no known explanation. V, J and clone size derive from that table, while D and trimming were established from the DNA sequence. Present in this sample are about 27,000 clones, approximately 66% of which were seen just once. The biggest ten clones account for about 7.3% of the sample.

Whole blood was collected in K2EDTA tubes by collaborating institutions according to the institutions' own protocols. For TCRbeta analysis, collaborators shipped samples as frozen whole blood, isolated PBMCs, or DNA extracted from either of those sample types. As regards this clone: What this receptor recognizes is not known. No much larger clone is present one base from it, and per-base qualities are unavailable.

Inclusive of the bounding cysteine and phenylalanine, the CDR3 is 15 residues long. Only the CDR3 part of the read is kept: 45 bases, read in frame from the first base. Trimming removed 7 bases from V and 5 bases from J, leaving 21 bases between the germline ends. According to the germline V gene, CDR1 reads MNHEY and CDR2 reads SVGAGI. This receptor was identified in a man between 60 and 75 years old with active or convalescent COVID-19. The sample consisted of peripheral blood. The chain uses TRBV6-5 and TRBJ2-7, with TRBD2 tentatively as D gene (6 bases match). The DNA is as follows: TGTGCCAGCACCTCCCTGTGGGGGGTAGGAAACGAGCAGTACTTC. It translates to CASTSLWGVGNEQYF.